These 14 T cell receptor beta chains came from one sample sequenced in a study of T cell clonality in common variable immunodeficiency. Assay used: immunoSEQ multiplex PCR; TCRdb lists only in-frame clones, some missing. This sample carries 50,000 to 70,000 clones, none of them present only once. The material sequenced was peripheral blood mononuclear cells. Receptors originate from a person aged 18-69 years in good health.

This clone was observed many times. The read terminates 3 residues before the CDR3 end, so the remaining end is supplied by the germline J gene. The genes are TRBV7-2 and TRBJ2-3; no clear D gene. V lost 6 bases to trimming and J lost 2 bases, with 3 bases between them. Germline loops: CDR1 SGHTA, CDR2 FQGNSA. The CDR3 loop spans 11 amino acids. The CDR3 DNA, read in part, is TGTGCCAGCAGGTACACAGATACG. Its protein product is CASRYTDT. From start to end, the CDR3 is CASRYTDTQYF.

In regard to this clone: The CDR3 end falls 3 residues outside the read, so it is completed with the germline J gene. This chain links TRBV5-6 with TRBJ2-3; 11 nucleotides line up with TRBD2. The CDR3 sequence is 15 residues long. CDR1 and CDR2 from the germline V gene are SGHDT and YYEEEE. Incomplete CDR3 DNA: TGTGCCAGCAGCTCTCTAGCGGGAGGCCAAGAGACG. Protein: CASSSLAGGQET. In full, the CDR3 reads CASSSLAGGQETQYF.

There are many counts of this clone. The missing CDR3 end, 3 residues past where the read stops, is filled in from the germline J gene. The chain joins TRBV2 to TRBJ2-3; TRBD2 matches 7 bases. Trimming cost V 7 bases and J 4 bases; bases outside gene matches: 8. The CDR3 has 14 residues. Germline V CDR1 and CDR2: SNHLY, FYNNEI. The CDR3 here is CASMRAGVSDTQYF. The DNA read from the CDR3 is TGTGCCAGCATGAGGGCGGGAGTTTCAGATACG.

This clone was recorded many times. The covered CDR3 bases are TGCAGTGTTCCATCGGGGGGGAGGGCAGGGGAGACC. This codes for CSVPSGGRAGET. The complete CDR3 sequence is CSVPSGGRAGETQYF. The chain employs TRBV20-1 and TRBJ2-5; 8 bases are a match to TRBD2. The read falls 3 residues short of the CDR3 end, and the missing part is taken from the germline J gene. The CDR3 covers 15 residues. Germline V gene lookup returns CDR1 DFQATT and CDR2 SNEGSKA (reference sequence). The V gene end was trimmed by 7 bases and the J gene end by 5 bases; junction bases not matched to a gene: 15.

The sample holds many counts of this clone. Coverage ceases 3 residues before the CDR3 finishes, and the germline J gene fills in the end. The chain carries TRBV13 and TRBJ2-1; TRBD1 agrees at 7 bases. Germline V CDR1 and CDR2: PRHDT, FYEKMQ (reference sequence). The CDR3 totals 15 residues. With 4 bases clipped from V and 8 bases from J, the junction kept 11 bases outside the gene matches. This CDR3 reads CASSSEPTGWHEQFF. The DNA read from the CDR3 is TGTGCCAGCAGCTCGGAACCGACAGGGTGGCATGAG.

This clone was found many times. The CDR3 end falls 3 residues outside the read, so it is completed with the germline J gene. The chain carries TRBV5-1 and TRBJ2-1, with 8 bases lining up with TRBD2. Germline V gene data show CDR1 as SGHRS and CDR2 as YFSETQ. The CDR3 totals 14 residues. After removal of 2 bases from V and 4 bases from J, the junction contained 2 bases not matched to a gene. The part of the CDR3 DNA that was read is TGCGCCAGCAGCTTAAGCGGGAGTTACAATGAG. This gives the protein CASSLSGSYNE. The full CDR3 protein is CASSLSGSYNEQFF.

Ten or more counts support this clone. Read data end 3 residues before the CDR3 end; the end is taken from the germline J gene. The chain has TRBV2 and TRBJ1-2; a weak D match, TRBD1 (6 bases). Trimming took off 6 bases at V and 6 bases at J, with 11 bases between the two ends. Germline-derived CDR1 and CDR2 are SNHLY and FYNNEI. This CDR3 comprises 12 residues. This CDR3 reads CASSEQGNGYTF. CDR3 DNA, as far as it was read: TGTGCCAGCAGCGAACAGGGAAATGGC.

This clone was found many times. The junction departs from the called germline gene at one end, perhaps through a read error. The read gets to within 3 residues of the CDR3 end, and the germline J gene fills in the rest. The chain recombines TRBV4-2 with TRBJ2-5, with a tentative D call TRBD2 (5 bases). CDR3 length: 15 amino acids. Germline V CDR1 and CDR2: LGHNA, YNFKEQ. The CDR3 DNA, read in part, is TGCGCCAGCAGCCAGGTCGGGGATCCTAGGGAGACC. It yields the protein CASSQVGDPRET. The entire CDR3 reads CASSQVGDPRETQYF.

The table lists this clone with many counts. The CDR3 is cut off 3 residues early in the read; its end comes from the germline J gene. The chain couples TRBV16 to TRBJ2-2; no definite D call. This CDR3 is built from 16 residues. Germline CDR1 and CDR2: KGHSY and FQNENV. V lost 3 bases, J lost 1 base, and 12 bases lay in between. The CDR3 here is CASSHMGYRNTGELFF. CDR3 DNA, as far as it was read: TGTGCCAGCAGCCATATGGGCTACCGGAACACCGGGGAG. The full variable domain, rest sourced from reference TRBV16 and TRBJ2-2, is GEEVAQTPKHLVRGEGQKAKLYCAPIKGHSYVFWYQQVLKNEFKFLISFQNENVFDETGMPKERFSAKCLPNSPCSLEIQATKLEDSAVYFCASSHMGYRNTGELFFGEGSRLTVL.

This CDR3 is CASSPGTGAYTEAFF. The CDR3 bases that were read are TGTGCCAGCAGCCCGGGGACAGGGGCCTACACTGAA. V usage is TRBV16 and J usage is TRBJ1-1, with 10 bases aligning to TRBD1. The sequenced fragment ends 3 residues before the CDR3 boundary, so the rest is inferred from the germline J gene. CDR1 KGHSY and CDR2 FQNENV come from the germline V gene. Trimming removed 4 bases from V and 3 bases from J; junction bases left unmatched: 5. The CDR3 contains 15 residues.

This clone was counted many times. From the germline J gene comes the end of the CDR3, since the read stops 3 residues before it. The chain is built from TRBV7-2 and TRBJ2-5, with TRBD1 matching over 9 bases. Germline values: CDR1 SGHTA, CDR2 FQGNSA. CDR3 length: 15 amino acids. The V segment lost 3 bases and the J segment 5 bases; nucleotides outside the gene matches: 7. The CDR3 protein is CASSFQTGGGETQYF. The sequenced part of the CDR3 DNA is TGTGCCAGCAGCTTTCAGACAGGGGGAGGGGAGACC.

At least ten counts were recorded for this clone. The read terminates 3 residues before the CDR3 end, so the remaining end is supplied by the germline J gene. The V and J genes are TRBV6-2 or TRBV6-3 and TRBJ1-1; 7 bases align to TRBD1. Germline V gene sequence: CDR1 MNHEY, CDR2 SVGEGT. CDR3 length equals 15 residues. The part of the CDR3 DNA that was read is TGTGCCAGCAGTCGCGGACAGGCCAGGCGTCTCCAA. Residues: CASSRGQARRLQ. The whole CDR3 sequence is CASSRGQARRLQAFF.

This clone was picked up many times. The CDR3 is cut off 3 residues early in the read; its end comes from the germline J gene. The genes are TRBV20-1 and TRBJ1-2; 12 bases are a match to TRBD1. V dropped 5 bases and J dropped 5; count of bases not matched to a gene: 6. Germline V gene sequence: CDR1 DFQATT, CDR2 SNEGSKA (reference sequence). This CDR3 comprises 14 residues. CDR3 bases read: TGCAGTGCTCCGGGACAGGGGGCAGGGTATGGC. This codes for CSAPGQGAGYG. The entire CDR3 protein reads CSAPGQGAGYGYTF.

This clone has just a few counts. The sequence runs out 3 residues before the end of the CDR3; the remainder is reconstructed from the germline J gene. The rearrangement links TRBV19 to TRBJ1-1; D ambiguous. CDR1 and CDR2 from the germline V gene are LNHDA and SQIVND (reference sequence). The CDR3 has 13 amino acids. V was shortened by 6 bases and J by 3 bases, with 11 bases between the two germline ends. CDR3 bases read: TGTGCCAGTAGCGTGGTGAGGGACACTGAA. Translated: CASSVVRDTE. The CDR3, in full, reads CASSVVRDTEAFF.